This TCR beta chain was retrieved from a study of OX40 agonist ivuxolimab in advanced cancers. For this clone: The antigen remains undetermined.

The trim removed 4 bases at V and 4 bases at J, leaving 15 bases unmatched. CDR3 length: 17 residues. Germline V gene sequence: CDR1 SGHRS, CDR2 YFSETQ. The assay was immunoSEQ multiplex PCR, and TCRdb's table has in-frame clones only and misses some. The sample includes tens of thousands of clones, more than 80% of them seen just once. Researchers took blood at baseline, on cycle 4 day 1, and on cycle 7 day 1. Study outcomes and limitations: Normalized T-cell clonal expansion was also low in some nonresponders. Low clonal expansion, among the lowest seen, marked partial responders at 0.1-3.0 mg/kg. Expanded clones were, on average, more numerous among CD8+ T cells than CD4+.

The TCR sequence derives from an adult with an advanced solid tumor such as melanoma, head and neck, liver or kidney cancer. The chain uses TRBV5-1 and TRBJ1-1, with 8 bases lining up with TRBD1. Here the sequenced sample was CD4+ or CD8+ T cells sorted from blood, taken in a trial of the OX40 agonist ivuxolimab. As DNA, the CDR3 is TGCGCCAGCAGCCCACGACAGGGGTCGGGTCAGGGCACTGAAGCTTTCTTT. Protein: CASSPRQGSGQGTEAFF. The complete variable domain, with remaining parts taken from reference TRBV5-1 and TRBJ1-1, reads KAGVTQTPRYLIKTRGQQVTLSCSPISGHRSVSWYQQTPGQGLQFLFEYFSETQRNKGNFPGRFSGRQFSNSRSEMNVSTLELGDSALYLCASSPRQGSGQGTEAFFGQGTRLTVV.